This T cell receptor (beta chain) was recorded in a study of shared clonotypes between healthy human individuals. CDR1 is SGHNT and CDR2 is YENEEA in the germline V gene. Germline trimming cut 4 bases from V and 4 bases from J; bases unmatched to any gene: 2. The CDR3 totals 13 residues. Here immunoSEQ multiplex PCR was the method, and the copy in TCRdb shows in-frame clones only, minus some. The profile shows about 2.4 million clones, roughly 93% of them singletons. This rearrangement joins TRBV11-3 to TRBJ1-1, with TRBD1 matching over 8 bases. The receptor's source is a man aged 18 to 30 in good health. Some clones in this sample may be carry-over from other donors' samples. The sequenced sample was naive CD4+ T cells from PBMCs. Regarding subset: CD45RA+ positively selected. CDR3 bases: TGTGCCAGCAGCTCCAGGGGGCCCACTGAAGCTTTCTTT. Its translation: CASSSRGPTEAFF.